Reported below is one T cell receptor (beta chain). The ends were cut back, 5 bases at V and 5 bases at J, with 3 bases in the middle. The germline CDR1 and CDR2 sequences are ENHRY and SYGVKD. The CDR3 runs to 11 residues. The assay was immunoSEQ multiplex PCR, and TCRdb's table has in-frame clones only and misses some. The sample has around 130,000 clones, around 95% seen once. The sample comes from a study of T cell changes during pregnancy in multiple sclerosis. This clonotype was sampled from a female donor with multiple sclerosis, enrolled in a pregnancy study. The rearrangement joins TRBV10-3 to TRBJ2-2; no firm D call. This specimen consisted of peripheral blood, obtained after pregnancy. CDR3 sequence (DNA): TGTGCCATCAGTTCTACCGGGGAGCTGTTTTTT. Translating it yields CAISSTGELFF.